Below, 21 T cell receptor beta chains from the same sample are listed, as sequenced in a study of cytomegalovirus exposure and HLA in healthy donors. PCR involved 60 Vbeta and 13 Jbeta primers. Data came from immunoSEQ multiplex PCR; TCRdb stores just in-frame clones and leaves some out. The table lists about 160,000 clones, more than 70% of them singletons. Sequencing used PBMCs. The receptor source for this set is a man younger than 40 in good health and CMV-seronegative.

J is TRBJ1-1 and V is TRBV6-5; D may be TRBD1 (6 bases). Germline CDR1 and CDR2: MNHEY and SVGAGI. V was cut by 2 bases and J by 3 bases, with 10 bases left in between. The CDR3 consists of 14 residues. CDR3 DNA: TGTGCCAGCAGTTACGAGGGGGTTCACACTGAAGCTTTCTTT. This translates into CASSYEGVHTEAFF.

The chain is built from TRBV9 and TRBJ1-4; the match to TRBD1 covers 11 bases. The ends lost 4 bases at V and 7 bases at J; junction bases unmatched: 6. The germline V gene encodes CDR1 SGDLS and CDR2 YYNGEE. This CDR3 region has 15 residues. For the CDR3, the DNA is TGTGCCAGCAGCCCCTCGGACAGGGGGCCTGAAAAACTGTTTTTT. This encodes CASSPSDRGPEKLFF.

This clone was recorded a few times. This CDR3 is also generated by other DNA sequences in the sample. The chain couples TRBV5-1 to TRBJ2-7; a possible D gene is TRBD1 (6 bases). Trimming stripped 2 bases from V and 3 bases from J, with 12 bases between. Germline CDR1 reads SGHRS; CDR2 reads YFSETQ. This CDR3 contains 14 residues. The CDR3 here is CASSFGTPNYEQYF. The CDR3 DNA sequence: TGCGCCAGCAGCTTCGGGACACCTAACTACGAGCAGTACTTC.

In nucleotides, the CDR3 is TGTGCCAGCAGCATCCGGGACCCTCGTAGGGGGGAGCAGTTCTTC. Translated: CASSIRDPRRGEQFF. The J gene is TRBJ2-1, the V gene TRBV11-3; tentatively, D is TRBD1 (6 bases). The V gene's germline CDR1 is SGHNT and CDR2 YENEEA. The CDR3 is 15 residues long. Trimming cost V 5 bases and J 10 bases, with 21 bases left between them.

The chain carries TRBV29-1 and TRBJ1-1; D gene uncertain. Germline-derived CDR1 and CDR2 are SQVTM and ANQGSEA. The CDR3 extends over 11 amino acids. With 3 bases removed from V and 12 bases from J, the gap between germline ends came to 14 bases. The CDR3 nucleotides are TGCAGCGTTGAGGAGCTCTCGGTTCCTTTCTTT. This gives the protein CSVEELSVPFF.

The chain has TRBV18 and TRBJ1-2; perhaps TRBD1 as D (5 bases). V was shortened by 1 base and J by 4 bases, with 13 bases between the two germline ends. Per the germline V gene, CDR1 is KGHSH and CDR2 is LQKENI. CDR3 length: 15 amino acids. The CDR3 sequence is CASSPLGSGSYGYTF. The CDR3 nucleotides read TGTGCCAGCTCACCACTCGGGTCAGGGTCCTATGGCTACACCTTC.

The rearrangement joins TRBV6-5 to TRBJ2-3; possible D gene TRBD2, 6 bases. In germline, CDR1 is MNHEY, CDR2 SVGAGI. This CDR3 contains 15 residues. V was clipped by 10 bases and J by 1 base, with 18 bases between them. The CDR3 loop reads CATSPPGLRTDTQYF. The CDR3 coding sequence is TGTGCCACAAGTCCTCCGGGACTCCGCACAGATACGCAGTATTTT.

This CDR3 is CASSATPLADEKLFF. The CDR3 DNA reads TGTGCCAGCAGCGCGACCCCCTTGGCGGATGAAAAACTGTTTTTT. The chain has TRBV9 and TRBJ1-4; D call uncertain. The CDR3 spans 15 residues. Trimming took off 3 bases at V and 6 bases at J, with 15 bases between the two ends. Germline V lookup: CDR1 SGDLS, CDR2 YYNGEE.

V usage is TRBV4-1 and J usage is TRBJ2-2; D is possibly TRBD1 (6 bases). Germline CDR1 MGHRA, CDR2 YSYEKL. Trimming took off 0 bases at V and 4 bases at J, with 18 bases between the two ends. The CDR3 is 18 amino acids. The DNA for the CDR3 is TGCGCCAGCAGCCAAGATTTCGACAGGATCTTCTTCACCGGGGAGCTGTTTTTT. Amino acids: CASSQDFDRIFFTGELFF.

The chain combines TRBV27 with TRBJ2-7, with a weak D call TRBD2 (5 bases). Germline values: CDR1 MNHEY, CDR2 SMNVEV (reference sequence). The CDR3 spans 16 residues. The V end was cut by 4 bases, the J end by 3 bases, with 19 bases between. CDR3: CASSSRSGGFGYEQYF. CDR3 DNA: TGTGCCAGCAGTTCCAGAAGCGGAGGATTCGGCTACGAGCAGTACTTC.

The chain uses TRBV11-2 and TRBJ2-7; 14 nucleotides align to TRBD2. The V segment lost 6 bases and the J segment 1 base; nucleotides outside the gene matches: 2. Per the germline V gene, CDR1 is SGHAT and CDR2 is FQNNGV. The CDR3 contains 15 residues. CDR3 protein: CASSRLAGGSYEQYF. CDR3 DNA: TGTGCCAGCAGTCGACTAGCGGGAGGGTCCTACGAGCAGTACTTC.

The chain recombines TRBV29-1 with TRBJ2-3; D gene unclear. This CDR3 has 11 residues. Germline V gives CDR1 SQVTM, CDR2 ANQGSEA. Trimming took off 1 base at V and 6 bases at J, with 5 bases between the two ends. The CDR3 loop is CSVEALDTQYF. Written as DNA, the CDR3 is TGCAGCGTTGAAGCCTTGGATACGCAGTATTTT.

V usage is TRBV5-6 and J usage is TRBJ1-1; no definite D call. The germline V gene has CDR1 SGHDT and CDR2 YYEEEE. Trimming left V 3 bases short and J 3 bases short, with 9 bases between. The CDR3 extends over 13 amino acids. The chain's CDR3 is CASSYPQDTEAFF. Here the CDR3 DNA reads TGTGCCAGCAGCTACCCGCAGGACACTGAAGCTTTCTTT.

This clone was picked up one time. The rearrangement links TRBV30 to TRBJ2-2, with 8 bases fitting TRBD1. The CDR3 is made up of 16 amino acids. Germline V gives CDR1 GTSNPN, CDR2 SVGIG (reference sequence). With V trimmed by 6 bases and J by 0 bases, 9 bases remained unmatched. The CDR3 spells CACRKWGQANTGELFF. The CDR3 region has the DNA TGTGCCTGTCGAAAATGGGGACAGGCGAACACCGGGGAGCTGTTTTTT.

This chain uses TRBV5-6 with TRBJ1-2; 7 nucleotides align to TRBD1. Germline lookup yields CDR1 SGHDT and CDR2 YYEEEE. The CDR3 is 14 amino acids. Trimming at V came to 4 bases and at J to 7 bases, leaving 10 bases not matched to a gene. Here the CDR3 reads CASSPPTGFGGYTF. CDR3 coding DNA: TGTGCCAGCAGCCCTCCGACAGGGTTCGGTGGCTACACCTTC.

V usage is TRBV29-1 and J usage is TRBJ2-7; D is uncertain. Germline CDR1 and CDR2: SQVTM and ANQGSEA. Trimming took off 5 bases at V and 0 bases at J, with 5 bases between the two ends. The CDR3 runs 11 residues. CDR3 DNA sequence: TGCAGCGTTCGCGGCTCCTACGAGCAGTACTTC. Its translation is CSVRGSYEQYF.

This clone turned up a few times. The chain is built from TRBV5-4 and TRBJ2-6; TRBD1 aligns across 12 bases. Germline-derived CDR1 and CDR2 are SGHNT and YYREEE (reference sequence). The CDR3 runs to 17 residues. The ends lost 3 bases at V and 4 bases at J; junction bases unmatched: 5. The CDR3 bases are TGTGCCAGCAGCTCACCGGGACAGGGGGCAGGGGCCAACGTCCTGACTTTC. Encoded protein: CASSSPGQGAGANVLTF.

The chain has TRBV5-1 and TRBJ1-2; D perhaps matches TRBD1 (5 bases). There are 16 residues in the CDR3. Looked up from germline, CDR1 is SGHRS and CDR2 is YFSETQ. Trimming pared 3 bases from V and 5 bases from J, leaving 20 bases between. The DNA of the CDR3 is TGCGCCAGCAGCTCCGACCTCCAGGGTGGAGGGTATGGCTACACCTTC. The encoded protein is CASSSDLQGGGYGYTF.

This clone was recorded a few times. DNA for the CDR3: TGTGCCAGCAGTTACTCGAGGCCCACCACTGAAGCTTTCTTT. This encodes CASSYSRPTTEAFF. V is TRBV6-5 and J is TRBJ1-1; D remains unclear. Germline values: CDR1 MNHEY, CDR2 SVGAGI. This CDR3 has 14 amino acids. Trimming cost V 0 bases and J 4 bases, with 9 bases left between them.

The chain has TRBV4-1 and TRBJ2-7; D is uncertain. The CDR3 has 14 residues. Trimming removed 4 bases from V and 1 base from J, with 11 bases in between. Germline loops: CDR1 MGHRA, CDR2 YSYEKL. The CDR3 bases are TGCGCCAGCAGCCCGATAGCCGTTTCCTACGAGCAGTACTTC. Amino acids: CASSPIAVSYEQYF.

The chain combines TRBV30 with TRBJ2-7; D is possibly TRBD1 (5 bases). Trimming stripped 7 bases from V and 2 bases from J, with 12 bases between. The V gene's germline CDR1 is GTSNPN and CDR2 SVGIG (reference sequence). This CDR3 comprises 12 residues. The chain's CDR3 is CALNRGTYEQYF. DNA of the CDR3: TGTGCCTTAAATAGGGGAACCTACGAGCAGTACTTC.